Listed below are T cell receptor beta chains from one sample, sequenced in a study of control samples from healthy donors and cancer patients. Assay used: immunoSEQ multiplex PCR; TCRdb lists only in-frame clones, some missing. The table has about 120,000 clones, around 87% seen once. The sample consisted of blood. The receptors were sampled from a man aged 55 to 70 in good health. Each CDR3 is given without its conserved first and last residue. Fields, in order: J gene, clone size, V gene, CDR3 protein. Not every row has a clone size; where given, it reads once, few, many or a size class.

TRBJ2-7 | NA | TRBV21-1 | ASSKENSGQGYDEQY
TRBJ1-5 | few | TRBV6-5 | ASTQDRTNNQPQH
TRBJ1-5 | NA | TRBV19 | ASSIGSRQPQH
TRBJ2-2 | NA | TRBV7-2 | ASSLASGVNTGELF
TRBJ2-2 | NA | TRBV7-9 | ASSRGQGESGELF
TRBJ1-4 | NA | TRBV7-9 | ASSLGTGAREKLF
TRBJ2-4 | NA | TRBV19 | ASSIETGTANLAKNIQY
TRBJ1-2 | few | TRBV28 | AVQGFVTGDYGYT
TRBJ1-6 | NA | TRBV30 | AWTGGGTVKNSPLH
TRBJ1-1 | NA | TRBV10-2 | ASSELSGGEAF
TRBJ2-7 | NA | TRBV7-3 | ASSLNYGTPYEQY
TRBJ1-6 | few | TRBV2 | ASGDTGISPLH
TRBJ2-3 | NA | TRBV19 | ASSQGVGDTQY
TRBJ1-2 | NA | TRBV25-1 | ASSGTGGYT
TRBJ1-5 | NA | TRBV6-5 | ASSWGQGNQPQH
TRBJ1-2 | NA | TRBV12-3/TRBV12-4 | ASRFGTEYGYT
TRBJ1-5 | NA | TRBV6-5 | ASSSSGDSNQPQH
TRBJ2-3 | NA | TRBV28 | ASSLAGDRGQDTQY
TRBJ1-3 | NA | TRBV6-5 | ASSSGQGSGNTIY
TRBJ1-2 | NA | TRBV24-1 | ATSEAGLMSGYT
TRBJ1-5 | NA | TRBV7-9 | ASSTWTGGGNQPQH
TRBJ1-4 | NA | TRBV19 | ASTPGGFMEKLF
TRBJ2-3 | NA | TRBV6-5 | ASSYSGQVTDTQY
TRBJ1-2 | NA | TRBV28 | ASSLKGVPNYGYT
TRBJ1-1 | NA | TRBV18 | ASSPGTKHAAF
TRBJ1-2 | NA | TRBV4-2 | ASSQVPGQGSGEGYT
TRBJ1-6 | NA | TRBV19 | ASSILRTGDSPLH
TRBJ2-5 | once | TRBV18 | ASSPNRGETQY
TRBJ2-7 | NA | TRBV5-6 | ASSSPSGTITGEQY
TRBJ2-4 | NA | TRBV28 | ASSPSTGGFAKNIQY
TRBJ1-1 | NA | TRBV5-1 | ASSLAKGGYTEAF
TRBJ1-6 | NA | TRBV5-6 | ASSLDGSYNSPLH
TRBJ2-7 | NA | TRBV21-1 | ASSIRGDRYSYEQY
TRBJ1-2 | once | TRBV10-2 | ASSDRDSTYGYT
TRBJ2-5 | NA | TRBV7-8 | ASSLGVQETQY
TRBJ1-2 | NA | TRBV7-2 | ASSFPRDSYT
TRBJ2-7 | once | TRBV10-3 | AISRQGADEQY
TRBJ1-1 | NA | TRBV16 | ASSQSEVGHTEAF
TRBJ1-1 | NA | TRBV28 | ASSPPLNNEAF
TRBJ1-2 | NA | TRBV18 | ASSPNGQGNYGYT
TRBJ2-2 | NA | TRBV5-6 | ASSYTGFTGELF
TRBJ2-2 | NA | TRBV9 | ASSVGGSIRNTGELF